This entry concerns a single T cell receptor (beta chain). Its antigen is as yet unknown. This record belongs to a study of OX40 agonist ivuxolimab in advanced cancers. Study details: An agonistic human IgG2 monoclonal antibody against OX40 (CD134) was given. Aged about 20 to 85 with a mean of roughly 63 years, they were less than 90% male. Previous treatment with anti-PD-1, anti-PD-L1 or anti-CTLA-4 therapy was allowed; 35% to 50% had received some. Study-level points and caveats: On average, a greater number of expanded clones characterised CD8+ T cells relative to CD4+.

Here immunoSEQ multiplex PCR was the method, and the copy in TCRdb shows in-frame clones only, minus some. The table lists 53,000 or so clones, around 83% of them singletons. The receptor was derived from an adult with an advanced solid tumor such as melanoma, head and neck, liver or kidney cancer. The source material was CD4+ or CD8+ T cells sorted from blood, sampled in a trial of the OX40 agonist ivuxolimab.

CDR3 nucleotides: TGTGCCAGCAGCTTGGACAGGGAGAAAATGTACTTC. Protein product: CASSLDREKMYF. V usage is TRBV5-4 and J usage is TRBJ2-7; D is perhaps TRBD1 (6 bases). The ends were cut back, 0 bases at V and 12 bases at J, with 13 bases in the middle. Germline V CDR1 and CDR2: SGHNT, YYREEE (reference sequence). The CDR3 is 12 residues long.